This passage covers 27 T cell receptor beta chains from one sample sequenced in a study of cytomegalovirus exposure and HLA in healthy donors (TCRdb year 2017). The library was produced with the immunoSEQ multiplex PCR assay. A mixture of 60 forward primers for TCR Vbeta segments and 13 reverse primers for TCR Jbeta segments was used in the multiplex PCR. TCRdb took this table from immuneACCESS and kept in-frame rearrangements with V and J called. Such tables lack part of the clones; where checked against another copy, unresolved V genes explain under half of the gap, and the rest is unexplained. In this sample the table shows approximately 75,000 clones, 65% to 80% of which occur a single time. The ten largest clones take up about 22% of the sample. Material: PBMCs. These receptors all come from a man aged 35 to 55 in good health and CMV-seropositive.

The chain recombines TRBV4-1 with TRBJ1-6, with D maybe TRBD1 (6 bases). This CDR3 spans 15 amino acids. Germline CDR1 MGHRA, CDR2 YSYEKL. V dropped 0 bases and J dropped 9 bases, with 12 bases sitting between them. CDR3 DNA: TGCGCCAGCAGCCAAGATGAAGGGGGTGGTTCACCCCTCCACTTT. It codes for CASSQDEGGGSPLHF.

The chain has TRBV29-1 and TRBJ1-1; D might be TRBD1 (6 bases). The CDR3 consists of 15 residues. Germline V gene lookup returns CDR1 SQVTM and CDR2 ANQGSEA. V shed 0 bases and J shed 7 bases, with 18 bases lying between them. The CDR3 nucleotides read TGCAGCGTTGAAGATCGTTCGCACAGGGATGGTGAAGCTTTCTTT. Translated, it gives CSVEDRSHRDGEAFF.

This chain links TRBV30 with TRBJ2-1; 8 bases fit TRBD2. Germline CDR1 is GTSNPN and CDR2 is SVGIG (reference sequence). The CDR3 totals 14 residues. J gave up 7 bases and V 3 bases, and 8 bases lay outside the gene matches. This CDR3 is CAWSGPGGPNEQFF. CDR3 DNA: TGTGCCTGGAGCGGACCGGGGGGGCCAAATGAGCAGTTCTTC. The full variable domain, completed using reference TRBV30 and TRBJ2-1, is SQTIHQWPATLVQPVGSPLSLECTVEGTSNPNLYWYRQAAGRGLQLLFYSVGIGQISSEVPQNLSASRPQDRQFILSSKKLLLSDSGFYLCAWSGPGGPNEQFFGPGTRLTVL.

Regarding this clone: One end of the junction is discordant with germline, which a read error may explain. The DNA of the CDR3 is TGTGCTAGCAGCTTAGGGACTAGCAGCACTGAGCAGTTCTTC. It specifies CASSLGTSSTEQFF. This sequence joins TRBV7-7 and TRBJ2-1, with 9 nucleotides matching TRBD2. CDR3 size: 14 residues. Germline-derived CDR1 and CDR2 are SSHAT and FNYEAQ (reference sequence).

The rearrangement joins TRBV29-1 to TRBJ2-3; possible D gene TRBD1, 5 bases. With 6 bases removed from V and 0 bases from J, the gap between germline ends came to 13 bases. The CDR3 has 14 residues. Germline lookup yields CDR1 SQVTM and CDR2 ANQGSEA. As DNA, the CDR3 is TGCAGCGTGGCGGACAAGTCTAGCACAGATACGCAGTATTTT. Encoded protein: CSVADKSSTDTQYF.

The V call is TRBV4-1, the J call TRBJ1-2, with D maybe TRBD1 (6 bases). Germline CDR1 is MGHRA and CDR2 is YSYEKL. The CDR3 is 15 amino acids. V gave up 0 bases and J gave up 4 bases, with 12 bases separating them. CDR3 nucleotides: TGCGCCAGCAGCCAAGACCCCCAGGGGACCTATGGCTACACCTTC. Its protein product is CASSQDPQGTYGYTF.

This chain joins TRBV7-8 and TRBJ2-7; D is uncertain. The V gene lost 5 bases and the J gene lost 3 bases, with 17 bases spanning the gap. Germline V gene data show CDR1 as SGHVS and CDR2 as FQNEAQ. CDR3 length: 15 residues. Here the CDR3 DNA reads TGTGCCAGCAGCCTTGTCGGTCCCTCAAGCTACGAGCAGTACTTC. The encoded protein is CASSLVGPSSYEQYF.

The chain recombines TRBV30 with TRBJ1-2, with 8 bases aligning to TRBD1. CDR1 and CDR2 (germline): GTSNPN, SVGIG (reference sequence). V trimming: 5 bases; J trimming: 8 bases; junction bases outside the gene matches: 19. The CDR3 runs 16 residues. The CDR3 reads CAWEDRGLYNYEGYTF. The CDR3 DNA is TGTGCCTGGGAAGACAGGGGACTTTATAACTATGAAGGCTACACCTTC. The complete variable domain, with remaining parts taken from reference TRBV30 and TRBJ1-2, reads SQTIHQWPATLVQPVGSPLSLECTVEGTSNPNLYWYRQAAGRGLQLLFYSVGIGQISSEVPQNLSASRPQDRQFILSSKKLLLSDSGFYLCAWEDRGLYNYEGYTFGSGTRLTVV.

This chain uses TRBV30 with TRBJ1-4; maybe TRBD1 (6 bases). Germline-derived CDR1 and CDR2 are GTSNPN and SVGIG (reference sequence). Trimming removed 5 bases from V and 8 bases from J, with 18 bases in between. The CDR3 spans 14 residues. The CDR3 reads CAWGFRDIAEKLFF. The CDR3 region has the DNA TGTGCCTGGGGATTCCGGGACATAGCCGAAAAACTGTTTTTT.

The rearrangement links TRBV2 to TRBJ1-1, with 7 bases matching TRBD1. Looked up from germline, CDR1 is SNHLY and CDR2 is FYNNEI. The CDR3 totals 12 residues. With V trimmed by 11 bases and J by 8 bases, 11 bases remained unmatched. The CDR3 protein is CASWGGQEEAFF. The CDR3 DNA reads as TGTGCCTCCTGGGGTGGACAGGAGGAAGCTTTCTTT. The whole variable domain, filled in from reference TRBV2 and TRBJ1-1, reads EPEVTQTPSHQVTQMGQEVILRCVPISNHLYFYWYRQILGQKVEFLVSFYNNEISEKSEIFDDQFSVERPDGSNFTLKIRSTKLEDSAMYFCASWGGQEEAFFGQGTRLTVV.

CDR3 loop: CASSPWTGEGQPQHF. CDR3 nucleotide sequence: TGCGCCAGCAGCCCCTGGACAGGGGAAGGGCAGCCCCAGCATTTT. The chain links TRBV5-1 to TRBJ1-5, with 9 nucleotides matching TRBD1. Trimming took 4 bases from V and 7 from J; bases not matched to a gene: 9. Germline-derived CDR1 and CDR2 are SGHRS and YFSETQ. The CDR3 consists of 15 residues.

The V call is TRBV11-3, the J call TRBJ1-2; 11 positions agree with TRBD1. V lost 5 bases, J lost 2 bases, and 7 bases stayed unmatched. From germline, CDR1 is SGHNT and CDR2 YENEEA. The CDR3 length is 16 residues. The CDR3: CASSAGQGDQNYGYTF. CDR3 DNA: TGTGCCAGCAGCGCGGGACAGGGGGACCAAAACTATGGCTACACCTTC.

The chain couples TRBV5-6 to TRBJ2-7; unclear D gene. The V gene lost 2 bases and the J gene lost 4 bases, with 4 bases spanning the gap. Germline CDR1 SGHDT, CDR2 YYEEEE. The CDR3 length is 11 residues. CDR3 sequence (DNA): TGTGCCAGCAGCTTAGAGTACGAGCAGTACTTC. This translates into CASSLEYEQYF.

As regards this clone: A junction end diverges from the germline sequence, so it may reflect a read error. This rearrangement joins TRBV30 to TRBJ1-6, with D perhaps TRBD1 (5 bases). Germline V gene lookup returns CDR1 GTSNPN and CDR2 SVGIG (reference sequence). The CDR3 consists of 14 residues. In DNA, the CDR3 is TGTGCCCCCCAGGGCCTAACTATCAATTCCCCCCTCCACTTT. Its translation: CAPQGLTINSPLHF. Combining the CDR3 with reference TRBV30 and TRBJ1-6 gives the whole variable domain SQTIHQWPATLVQPVGSPLSLECTVEGTSNPNLYWYRQAAGRGLQLLFYSVGIGQISSEVPQNLSASRPQDRQFILSSKKLLLSDSGFYLCAPQGLTINSPLHFGNGTRLTVT.

The gene calls are TRBV2 and TRBJ2-2, with D tentatively TRBD2 (6 bases). This CDR3 contains 18 residues. CDR1 is SNHLY and CDR2 is FYNNEI in the germline V gene. V lost 2 bases, J lost 0 bases, and 16 bases lay in between. In DNA, the CDR3 is TGTGCCAGCAGTGAAAGGAGGGTCGCAGGAACGAACACCGGGGAGCTGTTTTTT. It codes for CASSERRVAGTNTGELFF.

The chain joins TRBV27 to TRBJ2-5; 10 bases match TRBD1. The J segment lost 7 bases and the V segment lost 5 bases, leaving 16 bases of the junction unmatched. Germline CDR1 reads MNHEY; CDR2 reads SMNVEV (reference sequence). This CDR3 has 17 residues. CDR3 region: CASSPLRQGAERGTQYF. The CDR3 nucleotides read TGTGCCAGCAGTCCACTACGACAGGGGGCCGAACGGGGGACCCAGTACTTC.

This chain joins TRBV28 and TRBJ1-6; tentatively, D is TRBD1 (6 bases). This CDR3 contains 16 residues. CDR1 and CDR2 (germline): MDHEN, SYDVKM. Trimming pared 3 bases from V and 6 bases from J, leaving 15 bases between. In DNA form, the CDR3 reads TGTGCCAGCAGTTTTTTTCAGGGGAACATTAATTCACCCCTCCACTTT. Encoded protein: CASSFFQGNINSPLHF.

This sequence joins TRBV5-5 and TRBJ2-7; the match to TRBD1 covers 8 bases. Germline V gene lookup returns CDR1 SGHKS and CDR2 YYEKEE (reference sequence). This CDR3 has 16 amino acids. After removal of 0 bases from V and 0 bases from J, the junction contained 5 bases not matched to a gene. The CDR3 loop reads CASSLVGRGLSYEQYF. CDR3 nucleotide sequence: TGTGCCAGCAGCTTGGTCGGCAGGGGGCTCTCCTACGAGCAGTACTTC.

The chain is built from TRBV19 and TRBJ2-5; D gene unclear. CDR1 is LNHDA and CDR2 is SQIVND in the germline V gene (reference sequence). The CDR3 consists of 14 residues. Deletions cut 5 bases from V and 2 bases from J, with 12 bases between. CDR3 loop: CASSFAGLQETQYF. The CDR3 coding sequence is TGTGCCAGTAGTTTCGCCGGGTTACAAGAGACCCAGTACTTC.

The chain uses TRBV2 and TRBJ2-5; D ambiguous. V was shortened by 7 bases and J by 5 bases, with 11 bases between the two germline ends. CDR3 length equals 12 residues. Germline V CDR1 and CDR2: SNHLY, FYNNEI. CDR3 nucleotide sequence: TGTGCCAGCACGGATTCGCGGGAGACCCAGTACTTC. Translation: CASTDSRETQYF.

This chain links TRBV10-3 with TRBJ2-7; 14 nucleotides line up with TRBD2. In germline, CDR1 is ENHRY, CDR2 SYGVKD. The CDR3 consists of 16 residues. V shed 8 bases and J 3 bases; nucleotides not matched to a gene: 9. Here the CDR3 reads CAIRQGLAGALYEQYF. The CDR3 region has the DNA TGTGCCATCCGTCAGGGACTAGCGGGGGCCCTCTACGAGCAGTACTTC.

This clone has a handful of counts. The V gene is TRBV25-1, the J gene TRBJ1-1; 9 nucleotides match TRBD1. V was clipped by 3 bases and J by 4 bases; unmatched bases: 9. Germline V gene data show CDR1 as MGHDK and CDR2 as SYGVNS. This CDR3 spans 16 amino acids. In nucleotides, the CDR3 is TGTGCCAGCAGTGACAGGGACAGGGCCGTTCTCACTGAAGCTTTCTTT. It is translated as CASSDRDRAVLTEAFF.

The V gene is TRBV7-9, the J gene TRBJ1-1; TRBD1 is a possible D gene (6 bases). V was clipped by 2 bases and J by 1 base, with 8 bases between them. The CDR3 runs 14 residues. Germline values: CDR1 SEHNR, CDR2 FQNEAQ (reference sequence). CDR3 loop: CASSLLGGNTEAFF. DNA of the CDR3: TGTGCCAGCAGCTTATTAGGGGGGAACACTGAAGCTTTCTTT.

This clone appeared a single time. The chain recombines TRBV29-1 with TRBJ2-7, with 9 bases that match TRBD1. This CDR3 spans 12 amino acids. Looked up from germline, CDR1 is SQVTM and CDR2 is ANQGSEA. Unmatched junction bases numbered 3, after V lost 5 bases and J lost 4 bases. The CDR3 nucleotides are TGCAGCGTTAACAGGGGGCCTTACGAGCAGTACTTC. Amino acid sequence: CSVNRGPYEQYF.

The J gene is TRBJ1-3, the V gene TRBV4-1, with D unclear. The CDR3 loop spans 15 amino acids. Germline V gives CDR1 MGHRA, CDR2 YSYEKL. The V and J ends lost 2 bases and 4 bases respectively, with 12 bases between them. The DNA for the CDR3 is TGCGCCAGCAGCCAACCGGGAAGCTCCGGAAACACCATATATTTT. Its translation is CASSQPGSSGNTIYF.

This clone was picked up a small number of times. CDR3 sequence (DNA): TGCGCCAGCAACCGGGACTCCCCCCTCGGGGAGCTGTTTTTT. Its translation: CASNRDSPLGELFF. This sequence joins TRBV5-1 and TRBJ2-2, with D perhaps TRBD2 (6 bases). Trimming shortened V by 6 bases and J by 7 bases, and 16 bases separated the two germline ends. CDR1 and CDR2 (germline): SGHRS, YFSETQ. The CDR3 length is 14 residues.

This chain uses TRBV18 with TRBJ2-5; weak D call: TRBD1 (6 bases). Trimming cost V 6 bases and J 7 bases, with 15 bases left between them. Per germline, CDR1 KGHSH and CDR2 LQKENI. CDR3 length: 13 amino acids. The CDR3 DNA is TGTGCCAGCTCGTCCAGGGGCTTGGGGACCCAGTACTTC. This translates into CASSSRGLGTQYF.